This TCR beta chain was sequenced during a study of CD8+ T cells in alopecia areata. Study details: Skin was taken from roughly 6-12-month-old C3H/HeJ graft donors that had spontaneous alopecia and grafted onto approximately 7-10-week-old female C3H/HeJ mice.

The sequencing template was cDNA reverse transcribed from extracted RNA. Repertoires were generated with immunoSEQ multiplex PCR, while TCRdb's copy carries only in-frame clones and drops some. The sample contains approximately 300,000 clones, none of them singletons. Study-wide results and caveats: Higher clonality and more expanded CD8+ clones appeared in lesional than normal scalp. Scalp sequencing also captures normal skin's resident alphabeta T cells. Mouse data revealed clearer TCR sharing than patient data did, a gap possibly tied to HLA.

Pooled cells of cutaneous lymph node origin were sorted on CD4, CD8alpha, NKG2D, NKG2ACE and other markers. This CDR3 contains 14 residues. In germline, CDR1 is FNHDT, CDR2 SITEND (reference sequence). Turning to this clone: What it recognizes is unknown. Gene names and germline refer to mouse. Sequencing ends 4 residues short of the CDR3 end; the germline J gene provides the rest.

The sample was CD4+ T cells sorted from a lymph node. This chain links TRBV19 with TRBJ2-5; TRBD2 matches 8 bases. This TCR was sampled from a C3H/HeJ mouse with alopecia areata. Mouse MHC haplotype: H2-k. CDR3 sequence: CASSNAGGLDTQYF. The CDR3 DNA, read in part, is TGTGCCAGCAGTAATGCTGGGGGGTTAGAC.